The 3 T cell receptor beta chains in this list originate from one sample, sequenced in a study of T cell repertoires in urothelial bladder cancer. Data came from immunoSEQ multiplex PCR; TCRdb stores just in-frame clones and leaves some out. Of roughly 8,800 clones listed, roughly 63% are singletons. The sequenced sample consisted of tumor-infiltrating cells from bladder cancer. The origin of the receptors is a human donor with urothelial carcinoma.

The chain uses TRBV11-2 and TRBJ2-7, with a tentative D call TRBD1 (6 bases). Looked up from germline, CDR1 is SGHAT and CDR2 is FQNNGV. This CDR3 region has 16 residues. Trimming removed 5 bases from V and 1 base from J, with 18 bases in between. The CDR3 sequence is CASSQTPGAKSYEQYF. The CDR3 coding sequence is TGTGCCAGCAGCCAAACCCCAGGGGCCAAGTCCTACGAGCAGTACTTC.

This rearrangement joins TRBV6-5 to TRBJ1-3; possibly TRBD1 for D (6 bases). This CDR3 region has 15 residues. Germline lookup yields CDR1 MNHEY and CDR2 SVGAGI. V lost 5 bases and J lost 0, with 11 bases in between. CDR3 loop: CASSTDRLSGNTIYF. CDR3 DNA: TGTGCCAGCAGTACGGACAGACTCTCTGGAAACACCATATATTTT.

As concerns this clone: Other nucleotide sequences in the sample specify the same CDR3. This sequence joins TRBV9 and TRBJ1-2; D is ambiguous. Germline CDR1 and CDR2: SGDLS and YYNGEE. Trimming stripped 2 bases from V and 2 bases from J, with 7 bases between. This CDR3 has 13 residues. CDR3 nucleotides: TGTGCCAGCAGCGTCAACGGGAACTATGGCTACACCTTC. Amino acid sequence: CASSVNGNYGYTF. The variable domain in full, completed from reference TRBV9 and TRBJ1-2, reads DSGVTQTPKHLITATGQRVTLRCSPRSGDLSVYWYQQSLDQGLQFLIQYYNGEERAKGNILERFSAQQFPDLHSELNLSSLELGDSALYFCASSVNGNYGYTFGSGTRLTVV.